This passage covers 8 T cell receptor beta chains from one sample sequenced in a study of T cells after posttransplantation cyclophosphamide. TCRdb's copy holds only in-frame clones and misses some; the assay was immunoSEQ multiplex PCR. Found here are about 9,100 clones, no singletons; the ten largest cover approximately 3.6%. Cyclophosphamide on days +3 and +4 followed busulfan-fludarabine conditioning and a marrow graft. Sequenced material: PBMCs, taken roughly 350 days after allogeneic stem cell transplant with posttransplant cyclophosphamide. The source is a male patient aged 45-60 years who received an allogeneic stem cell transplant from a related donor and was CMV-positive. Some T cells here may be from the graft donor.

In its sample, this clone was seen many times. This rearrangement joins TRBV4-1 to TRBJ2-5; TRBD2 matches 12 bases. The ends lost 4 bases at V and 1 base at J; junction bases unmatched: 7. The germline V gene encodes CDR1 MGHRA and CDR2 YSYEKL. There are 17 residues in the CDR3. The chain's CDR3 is CASSLLLAGGPQETQYF. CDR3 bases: TGCGCCAGCAGCCTACTACTAGCGGGGGGCCCCCAAGAGACCCAGTACTTC.

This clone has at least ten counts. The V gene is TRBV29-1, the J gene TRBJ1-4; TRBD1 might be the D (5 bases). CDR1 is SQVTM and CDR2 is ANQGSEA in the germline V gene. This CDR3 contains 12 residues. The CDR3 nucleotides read TGCGCTACGCGGGGGGATAACGAAAAACTGTTTTTT. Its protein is CATRGDNEKLFF.

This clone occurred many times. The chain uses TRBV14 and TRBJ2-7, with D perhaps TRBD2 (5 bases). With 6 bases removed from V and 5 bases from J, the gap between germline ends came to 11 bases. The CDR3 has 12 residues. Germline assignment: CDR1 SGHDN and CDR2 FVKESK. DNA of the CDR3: TGTGCCAGCAGTGGGAGTTCGGACGAGCAGTACTTC. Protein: CASSGSSDEQYF.

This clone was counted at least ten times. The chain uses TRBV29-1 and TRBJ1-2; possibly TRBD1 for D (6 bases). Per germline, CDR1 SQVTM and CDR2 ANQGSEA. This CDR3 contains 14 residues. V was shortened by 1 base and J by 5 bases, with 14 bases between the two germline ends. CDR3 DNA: TGCAGCGTTGAAGTCGGGACAATTTTTTATGGCTACACCTTC. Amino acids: CSVEVGTIFYGYTF. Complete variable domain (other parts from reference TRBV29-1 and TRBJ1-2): SAVISQKPSRDICQRGTSLTIQCQVDSQVTMMFWYRQQPGQSLTLIATANQGSEATYESGFVIDKFPISRPNLTFSTLTVSNMSPEDSSIYLCSVEVGTIFYGYTFGSGTRLTVV.

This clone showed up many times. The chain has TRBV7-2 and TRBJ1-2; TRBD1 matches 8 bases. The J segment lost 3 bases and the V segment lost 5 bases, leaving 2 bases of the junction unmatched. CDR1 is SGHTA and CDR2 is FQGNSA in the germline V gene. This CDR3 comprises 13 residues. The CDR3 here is CASSPTGDYGYTF. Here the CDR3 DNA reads TGTGCCAGCAGCCCGACAGGGGACTATGGCTACACCTTC.

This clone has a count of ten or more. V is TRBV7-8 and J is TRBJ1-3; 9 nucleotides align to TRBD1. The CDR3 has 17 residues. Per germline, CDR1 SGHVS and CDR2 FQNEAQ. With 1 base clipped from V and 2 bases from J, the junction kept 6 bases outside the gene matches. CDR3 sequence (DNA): TGTGCCAGCAGCTTAGGACCGACAGGGGGTGCTGGAAACACCATATATTTT. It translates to CASSLGPTGGAGNTIYF.

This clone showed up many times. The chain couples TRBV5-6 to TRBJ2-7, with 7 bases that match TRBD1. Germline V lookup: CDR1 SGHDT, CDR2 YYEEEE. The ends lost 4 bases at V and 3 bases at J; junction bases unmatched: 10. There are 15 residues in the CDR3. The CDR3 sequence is CASSAETGFIYEQYF. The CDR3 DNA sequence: TGTGCCAGCAGCGCGGAGACAGGGTTCATCTACGAGCAGTACTTC.

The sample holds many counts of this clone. The CDR3, as DNA: TGTGCCAGCAGCTTATCTAGGGCAGGGCGGAATGAGCAGTTCTTC. It encodes CASSLSRAGRNEQFF. This sequence joins TRBV7-2 and TRBJ2-1; tentative D call: TRBD1 (5 bases). The CDR3 loop spans 15 amino acids. Germline V CDR1 and CDR2: SGHTA, FQGNSA. The V and J ends lost 2 bases and 7 bases respectively, with 15 bases between them.